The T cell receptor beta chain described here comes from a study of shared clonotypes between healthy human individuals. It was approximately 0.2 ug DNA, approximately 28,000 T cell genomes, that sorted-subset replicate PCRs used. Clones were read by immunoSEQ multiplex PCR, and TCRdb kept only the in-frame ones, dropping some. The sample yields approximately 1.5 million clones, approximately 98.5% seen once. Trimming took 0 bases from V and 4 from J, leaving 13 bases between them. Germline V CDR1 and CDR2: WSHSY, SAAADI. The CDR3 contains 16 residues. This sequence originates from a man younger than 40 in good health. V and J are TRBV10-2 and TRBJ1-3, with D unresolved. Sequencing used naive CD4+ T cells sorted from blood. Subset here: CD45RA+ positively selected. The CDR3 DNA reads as TGCGCCAGCAGTGAGTCGACGGGGATGGGCGGAAACACCATATATTTT. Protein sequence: CASSESTGMGGNTIYF.